A single sample gave rise to the 29 T cell receptor beta chains below, sequenced in a study of T cell repertoires in cytomegalovirus infection (dated by TCRdb to between 2019 and 2020). Sequencing took place on an Illumina HiSeq 1500. TCRdb trimmed public reads at Q25 via fastp, called clones via MiXCR and kept in-frame beta chains. Entries are consolidated by CDR3 protein sequence, retaining the most common genes and DNA. For this sample there are around 140,000 distinct CDR3 sequences; 6.5% appear just once. The ten biggest clones cover under 20% of the sample. Material for sequencing was PBMCs. These receptors were taken from a human donor in good health (CMV status not recorded). Some clones in this sample may be carry-over from other donors' samples.

This clonotype was recorded many times. J is TRBJ2-1 and V is TRBV7-2, with D possibly matching TRBD2 (6 bases). Germline V lookup: CDR1 SGHTA, CDR2 FQGNSA. V was trimmed by 4 bases and J by 0 bases, leaving 13 bases between them. The CDR3 covers 16 residues. CDR3 sequence: CASSSYGGPSYNEQFF. The DNA for the CDR3 is TGTGCCAGCAGCTCCTACGGGGGTCCCTCCTACAATGAGCAGTTCTTC.

The chain carries TRBV7-9 and TRBJ2-1; no reliable D call. Germline CDR1 SEHNR, CDR2 FQNEAQ (reference sequence). The CDR3 runs to 14 residues. V lost 2 bases and J 9 bases, leaving 14 bases between the germline ends. The CDR3 here is CASSLLGRWPEQFF. CDR3 sequence (DNA): TGTGCCAGCAGCTTACTGGGTCGCTGGCCTGAGCAGTTCTTC.

This clonotype was detected a few times. The chain uses TRBV11-2 and TRBJ2-7, with TRBD1 matching over 9 bases. After removal of 7 bases from V and 7 bases from J, the junction contained 14 bases not matched to a gene. CDR1 and CDR2 (germline): SGHAT, FQNNGV. This CDR3 is built from 15 residues. CDR3 region: CASNPRGYRGLEQYF. The CDR3 DNA reads TGTGCCAGCAATCCCCGGGGGTACAGGGGGCTTGAGCAGTACTTC. Variable domain in full (rest from reference TRBV11-2 and TRBJ2-7): EAGVAQSPRYKIIEKRQSVAFWCNPISGHATLYWYQQILGQGPKLLIQFQNNGVVDDSQLPKDRFSAERLKGVDSTLKIQPAKLEDSAVYLCASNPRGYRGLEQYFGPGTRLTVT.

Ten or more counts support this clonotype. An end of the junction does not agree with germline; a read error may underlie this. The V call is TRBV7-7, the J call TRBJ2-1; maybe TRBD2 (6 bases). The length of the CDR3 is 14 residues. CDR1 SSHAT and CDR2 FNYEAQ come from the germline V gene (reference sequence). The CDR3 loop reads CASSSGGLNHEQFF. The CDR3 DNA reads as TGTGCTAGCAGCTCCGGGGGTCTTAACCATGAGCAGTTCTTC.

This clonotype was seen many times. The gene calls are TRBV7-2 and TRBJ1-2; 7 bases align to TRBD1. Germline loops: CDR1 SGHTA, CDR2 FQGNSA. This CDR3 has 14 residues. Germline trimming cut 4 bases from V and 4 bases from J; bases unmatched to any gene: 6. The CDR3 DNA follows: TGTGCCAGCAGCTCGACCCGGGACAGCTATGGCTACACCTTC. It encodes CASSSTRDSYGYTF. Based on the CDR3 plus reference TRBV7-2 and TRBJ1-2, the full variable domain is GAGVSQSPSNKVTEKGKDVELRCDPISGHTALYWYRQSLGQGLEFLIYFQGNSAPDKSGLPSDRFSAERTGGSVSTLTIQRTQQEDSAVYLCASSSTRDSYGYTFGSGTRLTVV.

This clonotype turned up a few times. This chain's CDR3 is CASSRILGLASGEQFF. CDR3 sequence (DNA): TGCGCCAGCAGCCGGATTCTCGGACTAGCTTCCGGTGAGCAGTTCTTC. The chain couples TRBV4-1 to TRBJ2-1; 8 bases align to TRBD2. This CDR3 comprises 16 residues. The V and J ends lost 4 bases and 9 bases, in that order; junction bases with no gene match: 14. Per the germline V gene, CDR1 is MGHRA and CDR2 is YSYEKL.

This clonotype has a handful of counts. The rearrangement joins TRBV7-3 to TRBJ2-5; TRBD2 matches at 11 bases. V gave up 5 bases and J gave up 2 bases; unmatched junction bases: 7. In germline, CDR1 is SGHTA, CDR2 FQGTGA. The CDR3 is 16 amino acids. CDR3 bases: TGTGCCAGCAGCCCCGGGACTAGCGGAGAACAAGAGACCCAGTACTTC. Translating gives CASSPGTSGEQETQYF. The full variable domain, rest sourced from reference TRBV7-3 and TRBJ2-5, is GAGVSQTPSNKVTEKGKYVELRCDPISGHTALYWYRQSLGQGPEFLIYFQGTGAADDSGLPNDRFFAVRPEGSVSTLKIQRTERGDSAVYLCASSPGTSGEQETQYFGPGTRLLVL.

Ten or more counts support this clonotype. J is TRBJ2-7 and V is TRBV7-2; D ambiguous. Trimming cost V 4 bases and J 0 bases, with 10 bases left between them. The CDR3 covers 14 residues. Germline V gene sequence: CDR1 SGHTA, CDR2 FQGNSA. In DNA form, the CDR3 reads TGTGCCAGCAGCTCCCAACCTAGCTCCTACGAGCAGTACTTC. Encoded protein: CASSSQPSSYEQYF.

This clonotype was recorded at least ten times. The chain has TRBV19 and TRBJ2-7; the match to TRBD2 covers 11 bases. Trimming at V came to 6 bases and at J to 0 bases, leaving 7 bases not matched to a gene. Germline CDR1 LNHDA, CDR2 SQIVND (reference sequence). There are 16 residues in the CDR3. As DNA, the CDR3 is TGTGCCAGTAGGACAAGTAGCGGGGGGGACTCCTACGAGCAGTACTTC. Its translation is CASRTSSGGDSYEQYF. The full variable domain, with the rest looked up from reference TRBV19 and TRBJ2-7, is DGGITQSPKYLFRKEGQNVTLSCEQNLNHDAMYWYRQDPGQGLRLIYYSQIVNDFQKGDIAEGYSVSREKKESFPLTVTSAQKNPTAFYLCASRTSSGGDSYEQYFGPGTRLTVT.

This clonotype has at least ten counts. This chain uses TRBV10-3 with TRBJ1-2; D uncertain. The CDR3 contains 12 residues. V was trimmed by 7 bases and J by 4 bases, leaving 10 bases between them. Germline assignment: CDR1 ENHRY and CDR2 SYGVKD. The DNA for the CDR3 is TGTGCCATCAATAACCAGGCCTATGGCTACACCTTC. Amino acids: CAINNQAYGYTF.

This clonotype was found many times. V usage is TRBV12-3 or TRBV12-4 and J usage is TRBJ1-5; D is uncertain. The CDR3 extends over 14 amino acids. Trimming cost V 3 bases and J 0 bases, with 6 bases left between them. The CDR3 bases are TGTGCCAGCAGTTTCGGGAATAGCAATCAGCCCCAGCATTTT. Amino acids: CASSFGNSNQPQHF.

This clonotype was observed at least ten times. The chain employs TRBV7-2 and TRBJ2-5, with D possibly called TRBD1 or TRBD2 (5 bases each). The CDR3 is 15 amino acids. Germline lookup yields CDR1 SGHTA and CDR2 FQGNSA. V was clipped by 1 base and J by 4 bases, with 13 bases between them. The CDR3 is CASSLGDPGRETQYF. The CDR3 DNA reads TGTGCCAGCAGCTTAGGGGACCCGGGAAGAGAGACCCAGTACTTC.

This clonotype has at least ten counts. The chain is built from TRBV6-2 or TRBV6-3 and TRBJ2-2, with 8 bases identical to TRBD1. The J segment lost 3 bases and the V segment lost 6 bases, leaving 6 bases of the junction unmatched. Germline values: CDR1 MNHEY, CDR2 SVGEGT. The CDR3 totals 15 residues. The CDR3 reads CASRQTGAYTGELFF. The CDR3 DNA reads as TGTGCCAGCAGGCAGACAGGGGCGTACACCGGGGAGCTGTTTTTT.

Many counts were recorded for this clonotype. Here the CDR3 DNA reads TGTGCCAGCAGCTCCGGGACAGGGGTCCCATCTGGGGCCAACGTCCTGACTTTC. This codes for CASSSGTGVPSGANVLTF. The chain uses TRBV7-3 and TRBJ2-6; 10 bases line up with TRBD1. V lost 4 bases and J lost 1; bases outside the gene matches: 7. The CDR3 consists of 18 residues. Germline lookup yields CDR1 SGHTA and CDR2 FQGTGA.

Many counts were recorded for this clonotype. The chain couples TRBV6-1 to TRBJ2-3; 12 nucleotides agree with TRBD2. This CDR3 is 18 amino acids long. Looked up from germline, CDR1 is MNHNS and CDR2 is SASEGT. J gave up 2 bases and V 6 bases, and 12 bases lay outside the gene matches. The CDR3 region is CASSTRTSGAEDTDTQYF. The DNA of the CDR3 is TGTGCCAGCAGCACCCGGACTAGCGGGGCCGAGGACACAGATACGCAGTATTTT.

This clonotype was observed a handful of times. This chain joins TRBV15 and TRBJ1-5, with D perhaps matching TRBD1 (6 bases). There are 18 residues in the CDR3. CDR1 is LNHNV and CDR2 is YYDKDF in the germline V gene (reference sequence). Trimming cost V 1 base and J 4 bases, with 20 bases left between them. The CDR3 region has the DNA TGTGCCACCAGCAGAGTATTGGGGACACAAGTAGGAAATCAGCCCCAGCATTTT. It encodes CATSRVLGTQVGNQPQHF.

In its sample, this clonotype was seen a few times. The junction and the germline gene differ at one end; a read error may be behind it. The genes are TRBV28 and TRBJ1-4; no clear D. Germline CDR1 MDHEN, CDR2 SYDVKM. The CDR3 sequence is 12 residues long. CDR3 sequence reads: CASSAEHRPPYF. For the CDR3, the DNA is TGTGCCAGCAGTGCCGAACATAGACCCCCATACTTT.

This sequence joins TRBV2 and TRBJ2-1; D is perhaps TRBD1 or TRBD2 (5 bases each). CDR1 SNHLY and CDR2 FYNNEI come from the germline V gene. The CDR3 extends over 12 amino acids. V lost 11 bases and J 9 bases, leaving 17 bases between the germline ends. The CDR3 loop reads CAGSGATLEQFF. The CDR3 DNA reads as TGTGCCGGCTCCGGGGCGACGCTTGAGCAGTTCTTC.

This clonotype was observed many times. The rearrangement uses TRBV7-2 and TRBJ1-6, with no clear D. The V gene lost 1 base and the J gene lost 11 bases, with 12 bases spanning the gap. Germline loops: CDR1 SGHTA, CDR2 FQGNSA. The CDR3 consists of 14 residues. This CDR3 reads CASSLVDKAAPLHF. CDR3 coding DNA: TGTGCCAGCAGCTTAGTTGACAAGGCGGCACCCCTCCACTTT.

This clonotype was counted at least ten times. J is TRBJ2-3 and V is TRBV19; D gene unclear. Trimming removed 3 bases at V and 0 bases at J, with 10 bases between. The germline CDR1 and CDR2 sequences are LNHDA and SQIVND (reference sequence). This CDR3 spans 15 amino acids. CDR3: CASSMESRSTDTQYF. The CDR3 DNA follows: TGTGCCAGTAGTATGGAGTCAAGGAGCACAGATACGCAGTATTTT.

This clonotype was observed a handful of times. V and J are TRBV12-3 or TRBV12-4 and TRBJ2-3, with D unclear. The CDR3 loop spans 12 amino acids. Trimming removed 6 bases at V and 7 bases at J, with 11 bases between. CDR3 sequence reads: CASSSTSNTQYF. Here the CDR3 DNA reads TGTGCCAGCAGCTCCACATCGAATACGCAGTATTTT.

This clonotype was detected only a few times. The chain has TRBV7-6 and TRBJ1-2; 10 bases map to TRBD1. V shed 1 base and J 12 bases; nucleotides not matched to a gene: 5. Germline CDR1 and CDR2: SGHVS and FNYEAQ. The CDR3 is 13 amino acids. CDR3 DNA: TGTGCCAGCAGCTTAGGTTTGACAGGGGGCCACACCTTC. Protein product: CASSLGLTGGHTF.

This clonotype was found many times. This chain uses TRBV7-3 with TRBJ2-3; no clear D gene. Trimming cost V 1 base and J 2 bases, with 7 bases left between them. Per the germline V gene, CDR1 is SGHTA and CDR2 is FQGTGA. The length of the CDR3 is 14 residues. CDR3 region: CASSLSGPTDTQYF. For the CDR3, the DNA is TGTGCCAGCAGCTTAAGCGGACCCACAGATACGCAGTATTTT. Full variable domain (outside the CDR3, taken from reference TRBV7-3 and TRBJ2-3): GAGVSQTPSNKVTEKGKYVELRCDPISGHTALYWYRQSLGQGPEFLIYFQGTGAADDSGLPNDRFFAVRPEGSVSTLKIQRTERGDSAVYLCASSLSGPTDTQYFGPGTRLTVL.

V and J are TRBV4-3 and TRBJ2-1, with D unclear. The CDR3 covers 14 residues. Germline V gene data show CDR1 as LGHNA and CDR2 as YSLEER. V dropped 0 bases and J dropped 9 bases, with 12 bases sitting between them. CDR3 in amino acids: CASSQEPLVGEQFF. DNA for the CDR3: TGCGCCAGCAGCCAAGAACCGCTGGTGGGTGAGCAGTTCTTC.

This clonotype was seen only a few times. The V gene is TRBV5-6, the J gene TRBJ2-5; D perhaps matches TRBD2 (5 bases). Germline-derived CDR1 and CDR2 are SGHDT and YYEEEE. This CDR3 has 15 amino acids. V was cut by 3 bases and J by 1 base, with 13 bases left in between. This CDR3 is CASSWGGSAQETQYF. The CDR3 coding sequence is TGTGCCAGCAGCTGGGGTGGTAGCGCCCAAGAGACCCAGTACTTC.

This clonotype was observed at least ten times. The V call is TRBV7-6, the J call TRBJ2-7; D tentatively reads TRBD1 or TRBD2 (5 bases each). The V gene's germline CDR1 is SGHVS and CDR2 FNYEAQ. The CDR3 is 14 amino acids. V was pared by 1 base and J by 6 bases, with 13 bases between. CDR3 DNA: TGTGCCAGCAGCTTAGTGGGGGAGACGGGCGAGCAGTACTTC. It encodes CASSLVGETGEQYF.

This clonotype appeared many times. The gene calls are TRBV11-2 and TRBJ1-1; 7 bases match TRBD1. The CDR3 has 14 amino acids. Germline assignment: CDR1 SGHAT and CDR2 FQNNGV. Germline trimming cut 4 bases from V and 6 bases from J; bases unmatched to any gene: 8. The CDR3: CASSSRQGRPEAFF. DNA of the CDR3: TGTGCCAGCAGCTCACGACAGGGCCGTCCTGAAGCTTTCTTT. The variable domain in full, completed from reference TRBV11-2 and TRBJ1-1, reads EAGVAQSPRYKIIEKRQSVAFWCNPISGHATLYWYQQILGQGPKLLIQFQNNGVVDDSQLPKDRFSAERLKGVDSTLKIQPAKLEDSAVYLCASSSRQGRPEAFFGQGTRLTVV.

This clonotype was recorded many times. The V and J genes are TRBV11-2 and TRBJ2-3, with 8 bases aligning to TRBD2. Germline CDR1 reads SGHAT; CDR2 reads FQNNGV. With V trimmed by 5 bases and J by 4 bases, 8 bases remained unmatched. This CDR3 region has 15 residues. The CDR3 is CASSATGGRADTQYF. The CDR3 DNA reads TGTGCCAGCAGCGCCACGGGGGGGCGGGCAGATACGCAGTATTTT.

This clonotype was counted at least ten times. The chain employs TRBV28 and TRBJ1-5; D is unclear. CDR3 size: 11 residues. With 6 bases removed from V and 6 bases from J, the gap between germline ends came to 6 bases. Germline V gene lookup returns CDR1 MDHEN and CDR2 SYDVKM. Here the CDR3 DNA reads TGTGCCAGCAGCCGGGGTCAGCCCCAGCATTTT. Encoded protein: CASSRGQPQHF. The complete variable domain, with remaining parts taken from reference TRBV28 and TRBJ1-5, reads DVKVTQSSRYLVKRTGEKVFLECVQDMDHENMFWYRQDPGLGLRLIYFSYDVKMKEKGDIPEGYSVSREKKERFSLILESASTNQTSMYLCASSRGQPQHFGDGTRLSIL.